These 12 T cell receptor beta chains share one sample of origin, sequenced in a study of cytotoxic CD8 clonotypes in ibrutinib-treated CLL. Profiling relied on immunoSEQ multiplex PCR, and the TCRdb table lists in-frame clones only, not all of them. The sample has more than 85,000 clones, almost 80% seen once; the top ten hold about 34%. This material consisted of PBMCs, taken after 12 months of ibrutinib treatment. Receptor source: a human donor with chronic lymphocytic leukemia.

The chain couples TRBV30 to TRBJ1-2, with 10 bases aligning to TRBD1. V was clipped by 3 bases and J by 7 bases; unmatched bases: 8. CDR1 and CDR2 (germline): GTSNPN, SVGIG (reference sequence). The CDR3 loop spans 14 amino acids. The CDR3 is CAWRTTGGWGGYTF. The DNA for the CDR3 is TGTGCCTGGAGGACGACAGGGGGCTGGGGTGGCTACACCTTC.

This clone was picked up one time. The chain is built from TRBV5-1 and TRBJ2-1; TRBD1 might be the D (5 bases). This CDR3 contains 21 residues. Per the germline V gene, CDR1 is SGHRS and CDR2 is YFSETQ. The V end lost 0 bases, the J end lost 9 bases, and 34 bases lay between the germline ends. The chain's CDR3 is CASSLADTGISGPSTNSEQFF. As DNA, the CDR3 is TGCGCCAGCAGCTTGGCCGACACAGGCATCTCGGGTCCAAGTACCAATTCTGAGCAGTTCTTC.

This clone was observed a single time. This chain connects TRBV28 to TRBJ2-7, with D tentatively TRBD1 (6 bases). CDR1 is MDHEN and CDR2 is SYDVKM in the germline V gene. V was cut by 2 bases and J by 2 bases, with 16 bases left in between. The CDR3 is made up of 16 amino acids. CDR3 sequence: CASSLTGQGKAYEQYF. CDR3 coding DNA: TGTGCCAGCAGTTTAACAGGGCAGGGGAAAGCCTACGAGCAGTACTTC.

The chain couples TRBV27 to TRBJ2-1, with a weak D call TRBD1 (5 bases). V was trimmed by 7 bases and J by 7 bases, leaving 14 bases between them. The CDR3 spans 13 residues. Germline CDR1 reads MNHEY; CDR2 reads SMNVEV (reference sequence). The CDR3 DNA reads as TGTGCCAGCACCCGCCCAGGGTGGAATGAGCAGTTCTTC. This encodes CASTRPGWNEQFF.

The chain employs TRBV7-2 and TRBJ2-6; no clear D gene. Per germline, CDR1 SGHTA and CDR2 FQGNSA. The CDR3 totals 12 residues. V gave up 4 bases and J gave up 4 bases, with 2 bases separating them. The CDR3 spells CASSSGANVLTF. The CDR3 DNA is TGTGCCAGCAGCTCGGGGGCCAACGTCCTGACTTTC.

The chain employs TRBV4-1 and TRBJ1-4, with D possibly being TRBD1 (5 bases). From germline, CDR1 is MGHRA and CDR2 YSYEKL. The germline V and J ends were trimmed by 0 bases and 6 bases, with 14 bases remaining between them. The CDR3 totals 16 residues. The CDR3 region has the DNA TGCGCCAGCAGCCAAGAAGGGTCAGGGTCCCATGAAAAACTGTTTTTT. This sequence encodes CASSQEGSGSHEKLFF.

In this sample, this clone turned up a few times. The chain is built from TRBV2 and TRBJ1-1, with TRBD1 matching over 7 bases. V shed 8 bases and J 1 base; nucleotides not matched to a gene: 1. This CDR3 region has 12 residues. Germline V gene sequence: CDR1 SNHLY, CDR2 FYNNEI. The CDR3 reads CASWDRNTEAFF. The CDR3 DNA follows: TGTGCCAGCTGGGACAGGAACACTGAAGCTTTCTTT.

The gene calls are TRBV28 and TRBJ2-5; tentatively, D is TRBD1 or TRBD2 (5 bases each). The length of the CDR3 is 14 residues. The germline V gene has CDR1 MDHEN and CDR2 SYDVKM. V gave up 3 bases and J gave up 4 bases, with 12 bases separating them. CDR3 region: CASSLGPSGETQYF. The DNA for the CDR3 is TGTGCCAGCAGTTTGGGACCCTCCGGAGAGACCCAGTACTTC.

J is TRBJ2-1 and V is TRBV28; perhaps TRBD1 as D (5 bases). V lost 6 bases and J lost 2, with 11 bases in between. CDR1 is MDHEN and CDR2 is SYDVKM in the germline V gene. The CDR3 extends over 14 amino acids. Here the CDR3 DNA reads TGTGCCAGCAGCCATGGGGCCACCTACAATGAGCAGTTCTTC. Its translation is CASSHGATYNEQFF. Full variable domain (rest looked up from reference TRBV28 and TRBJ2-1): DVKVTQSSRYLVKRTGEKVFLECVQDMDHENMFWYRQDPGLGLRLIYFSYDVKMKEKGDIPEGYSVSREKKERFSLILESASTNQTSMYLCASSHGATYNEQFFGPGTRLTVL.

The gene calls are TRBV7-2 and TRBJ2-1, with D unresolved. V was pared by 5 bases and J by 4 bases, with 6 bases between. The CDR3 runs 12 residues. CDR1 is SGHTA and CDR2 is FQGNSA in the germline V gene. CDR3 sequence reads: CASSPSYNEQFF. Here the CDR3 DNA reads TGTGCCAGCAGCCCCAGTTACAATGAGCAGTTCTTC.

This chain connects TRBV21-1 to TRBJ2-7; TRBD1, the table's D call, was not compared with the DNA. TRBV21-1 is given as a pseudogene. The CDR3 is 17 residues long. The CDR3 DNA reads TGTGCCAGCAGCAACCCAATCCGGACAGTTACCTCCTACGAGCAGTACTTC. This gives the protein CASSNPIRTVTSYEQYF.

This clone was observed a single time. The chain uses TRBV19 and TRBJ2-1; 12 nucleotides align to TRBD2. Trimming took 7 bases from V and 9 from J; bases not matched to a gene: 10. The CDR3 runs 15 residues. The V gene's germline CDR1 is LNHDA and CDR2 SQIVND (reference sequence). CDR3 DNA: TGTGCCAGTACCCTCGCTAGCGGGGGGGCCTTTGAGCAGTTCTTC. Translated: CASTLASGGAFEQFF. Together with reference TRBV19 and TRBJ2-1, the CDR3 gives the full variable domain: DGGITQSPKYLFRKEGQNVTLSCEQNLNHDAMYWYRQDPGQGLRLIYYSQIVNDFQKGDIAEGYSVSREKKESFPLTVTSAQKNPTAFYLCASTLASGGAFEQFFGPGTRLTVL.